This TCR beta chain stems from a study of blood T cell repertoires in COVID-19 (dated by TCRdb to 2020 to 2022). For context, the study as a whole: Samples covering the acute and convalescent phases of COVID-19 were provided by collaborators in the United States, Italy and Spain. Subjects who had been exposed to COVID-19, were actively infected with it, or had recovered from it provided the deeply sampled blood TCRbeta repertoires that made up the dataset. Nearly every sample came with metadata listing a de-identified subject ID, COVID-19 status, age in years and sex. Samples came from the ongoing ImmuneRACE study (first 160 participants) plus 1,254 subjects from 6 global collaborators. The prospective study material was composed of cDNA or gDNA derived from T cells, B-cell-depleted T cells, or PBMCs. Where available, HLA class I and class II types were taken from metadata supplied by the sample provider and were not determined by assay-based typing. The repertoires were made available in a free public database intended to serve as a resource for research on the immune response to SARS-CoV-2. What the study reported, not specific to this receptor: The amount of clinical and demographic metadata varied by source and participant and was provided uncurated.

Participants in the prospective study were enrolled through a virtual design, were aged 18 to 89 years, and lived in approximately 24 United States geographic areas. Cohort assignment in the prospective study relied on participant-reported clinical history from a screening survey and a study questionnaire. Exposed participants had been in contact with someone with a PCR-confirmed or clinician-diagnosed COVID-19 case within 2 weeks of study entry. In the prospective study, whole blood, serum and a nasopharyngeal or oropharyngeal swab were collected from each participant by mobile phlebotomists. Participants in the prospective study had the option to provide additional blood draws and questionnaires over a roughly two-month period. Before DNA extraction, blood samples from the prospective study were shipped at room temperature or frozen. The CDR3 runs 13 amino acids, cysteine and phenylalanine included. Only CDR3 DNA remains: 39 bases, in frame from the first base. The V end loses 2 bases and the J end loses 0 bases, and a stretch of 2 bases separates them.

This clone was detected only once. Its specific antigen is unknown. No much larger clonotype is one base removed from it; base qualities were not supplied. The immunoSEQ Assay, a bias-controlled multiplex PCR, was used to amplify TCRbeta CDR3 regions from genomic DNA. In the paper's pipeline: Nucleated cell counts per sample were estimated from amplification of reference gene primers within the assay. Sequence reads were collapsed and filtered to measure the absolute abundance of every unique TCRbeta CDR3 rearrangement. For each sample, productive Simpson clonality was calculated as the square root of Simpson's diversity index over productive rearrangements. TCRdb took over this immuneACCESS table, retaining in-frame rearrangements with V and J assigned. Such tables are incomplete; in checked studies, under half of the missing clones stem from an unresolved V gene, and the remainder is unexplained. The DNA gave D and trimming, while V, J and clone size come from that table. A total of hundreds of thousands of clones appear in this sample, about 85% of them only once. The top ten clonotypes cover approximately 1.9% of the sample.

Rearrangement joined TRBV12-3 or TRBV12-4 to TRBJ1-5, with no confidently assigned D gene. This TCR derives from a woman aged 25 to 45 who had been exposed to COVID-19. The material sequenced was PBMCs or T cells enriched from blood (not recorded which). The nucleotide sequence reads TGTGCCAGCAGTTTATATAGCAATCAGCCCCAGCATTTT. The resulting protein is CASSLYSNQPQHF.